One and the same sample provided the 21 T cell receptor beta chains below, sequenced in a study of T cells after yellow fever vaccination. TCRdb independently ran MiXCR on the 5' RACE reads; one entry per CDR3 protein. This table holds about 210,000 distinct CDR3 sequences, roughly 6.8% found once. The sequencing used CD4+ T cells sorted from PBMCs, collected on the day of the yellow fever booster vaccination. These receptor sequences come from a man younger than 40 who received the YFV17D yellow fever vaccine.

This clonotype came up a few times. The chain carries TRBV3-1 and TRBJ1-2; D unclear. Germline CDR1 LGHDT, CDR2 YNNKEL (reference sequence). The CDR3 is 15 amino acids. Trimming left V 1 base short and J 5 bases short, with 14 bases between. The CDR3 DNA is TGTGCCAGCAGCCAAGTTTTTAACAGCCGGTATGGCTACACCTTC. It is translated as CASSQVFNSRYGYTF.

This chain links TRBV28 with TRBJ2-2, with D perhaps given as TRBD1 or TRBD2 (6 bases each). Trimming removed 9 bases from V and 5 bases from J, with 19 bases in between. The CDR3 sequence is 15 residues long. Per germline, CDR1 MDHEN and CDR2 SYDVKM. The CDR3 here is CASQSRGPLTGELFF. The CDR3 bases are TGTGCCAGTCAAAGCCGGGGGCCCCTAACCGGGGAGCTGTTTTTT.

V gene TRBV30 combines with J gene TRBJ2-2, with 7 bases identical to TRBD1. Germline assignment: CDR1 GTSNPN and CDR2 SVGIG (reference sequence). The CDR3 is 16 amino acids. The trim removed 0 bases at V and 0 bases at J, leaving 4 bases unmatched. In DNA, the CDR3 is TGTGCCTGGAGTGTACAGGGGACCACGAACACCGGGGAGCTGTTTTTT. Protein: CAWSVQGTTNTGELFF.

This clonotype was seen a few times. V usage is TRBV6-5 and J usage is TRBJ2-7; D is ambiguous. Trimming removed 2 bases from V and 0 bases from J, with 5 bases in between. Germline V gene lookup returns CDR1 MNHEY and CDR2 SVGAGI. This CDR3 is built from 13 residues. The CDR3 coding sequence is TGTGCCAGCAGTTACCAGGCCTCCTACGAGCAGTACTTC. Translating it yields CASSYQASYEQYF.

This clonotype was found many times. The rearrangement uses TRBV2 and TRBJ2-2, with TRBD2 matching 16 bases. The length of the CDR3 is 19 residues. Germline V CDR1 and CDR2: SNHLY, FYNNEI. V trimming: 6 bases; J trimming: 6 bases; junction bases outside the gene matches: 13. Here the CDR3 reads CASRYFTPGLAGGAGELFF. CDR3 sequence (DNA): TGTGCCAGCAGATACTTCACCCCGGGACTAGCGGGGGGGGCCGGGGAGCTGTTTTTT.

The genes are TRBV7-2 and TRBJ1-6; TRBD1 might be the D (6 bases). This CDR3 spans 15 amino acids. Looked up from germline, CDR1 is SGHTA and CDR2 is FQGNSA. V was clipped by 1 base and J by 10 bases, with 14 bases between them. This CDR3 is CASSLVGGQQSPLHF. The CDR3, as DNA: TGTGCCAGCAGCTTAGTAGGAGGACAGCAATCACCCCTCCACTTT.

The chain employs TRBV12-3 or TRBV12-4 and TRBJ2-5; D gene ambiguous. The CDR3 consists of 15 residues. V was pared by 5 bases and J by 4 bases, with 17 bases between. As DNA, the CDR3 is TGTGCCAGCAGTCCCACGGGCCCAGCCACAGAGACCCAGTACTTC. Protein product: CASSPTGPATETQYF.

At least ten counts were recorded for this clonotype. The rearrangement uses TRBV20-1 and TRBJ1-2, with 10 bases that match TRBD1. There are 15 residues in the CDR3. Per the germline V gene, CDR1 is DFQATT and CDR2 is SNEGSKA (reference sequence). V shed 5 bases and J 1 base; nucleotides not matched to a gene: 7. The CDR3 DNA follows: TGCAGTGCTCGGGACAGGGGCGGACTTAACTATGGCTACACCTTC. It yields the protein CSARDRGGLNYGYTF.

A few counts support this clonotype. The J gene is TRBJ2-3, the V gene TRBV9; unclear D gene. The CDR3 is 15 amino acids. V was pared by 1 base and J by 3 bases, with 12 bases between. The V gene's germline CDR1 is SGDLS and CDR2 YYNGEE. As DNA, the CDR3 is TGTGCCAGCAGCGTACAAGGCCCGGCAACAGATACGCAGTATTTT. Its translation is CASSVQGPATDTQYF.

This clonotype was seen many times. In DNA, the CDR3 is TGCAGCGTTGAGGGAGTTTTGGATACAGATACGCAGTATTTT. Its translation: CSVEGVLDTDTQYF. The V gene is TRBV29-1, the J gene TRBJ2-3, with a possible D match to TRBD2 (5 bases). Germline V gene lookup returns CDR1 SQVTM and CDR2 ANQGSEA. V lost 3 bases to trimming and J lost 3 bases, with 13 bases between them. This CDR3 is built from 14 residues.

The chain uses TRBV14 and TRBJ2-7; the D is unclear. CDR3 length equals 12 residues. Germline V gene data show CDR1 as SGHDN and CDR2 as FVKESK. Trimming took 0 bases from V and 5 from J, leaving 5 bases between them. CDR3 sequence reads: CASSQDADEQYF. The CDR3 DNA is TGTGCCAGCAGCCAAGATGCGGACGAGCAGTACTTC.

This clonotype came up a few times. The genes are TRBV4-3 and TRBJ1-6; no firm D call. There are 13 residues in the CDR3. The germline V gene encodes CDR1 LGHNA and CDR2 YSLEER. V shed 0 bases and J shed 9 bases, with 6 bases lying between them. CDR3 sequence: CASSQDWGSPLHF. For the CDR3, the DNA is TGCGCCAGCAGCCAAGATTGGGGTTCACCCCTCCACTTT.

This clonotype was recorded a few times. The chain employs TRBV20-1 and TRBJ2-7; the match to TRBD2 covers 8 bases. Germline V lookup: CDR1 DFQATT, CDR2 SNEGSKA (reference sequence). The V and J ends lost 4 bases and 1 base, in that order; junction bases with no gene match: 3. This CDR3 is 13 amino acids long. DNA for the CDR3: TGCAGTGCTAAACCGGGGGGGTCCTACGAGCAGTACTTC. Encoded protein: CSAKPGGSYEQYF.

The gene calls are TRBV10-1 and TRBJ2-5; 9 bases are shared with TRBD1. The CDR3 is made up of 13 amino acids. Germline CDR1 and CDR2: WNHNN and SYGVQD (reference sequence). V shed 5 bases and J 7 bases; nucleotides not matched to a gene: 5. The CDR3: CASSPGTGRTQYF. CDR3 DNA: TGCGCCAGCAGTCCCGGGACAGGGAGGACCCAGTACTTC.

At least ten counts were recorded for this clonotype. The rearrangement links TRBV7-8 to TRBJ2-2; no definite D call. The CDR3 runs to 12 residues. CDR1 is SGHVS and CDR2 is FQNEAQ in the germline V gene. Deletions cut 6 bases from V and 7 bases from J, with 9 bases between. The CDR3 loop is CASSRSSGELFF. CDR3 nucleotide sequence: TGTGCCAGCAGTCGAAGTAGCGGGGAGCTGTTTTTT.

At least ten counts were recorded for this clonotype. V is TRBV7-9 and J is TRBJ2-4; D tentatively reads TRBD1 or TRBD2 (5 bases each). The CDR3 spans 12 residues. In germline, CDR1 is SEHNR, CDR2 FQNEAQ (reference sequence). V was cut by 7 bases and J by 6 bases, with 10 bases left in between. The CDR3 reads CASMGTLNIQYF. The CDR3 DNA reads as TGTGCCAGCATGGGGACCCTAAACATTCAGTACTTC.

This clonotype was recorded at least ten times. The chain carries TRBV9 and TRBJ2-1, with D unresolved. The CDR3 contains 14 residues. CDR1 is SGDLS, CDR2 YYNGEE, per germline. The V and J ends lost 2 bases and 7 bases respectively, with 13 bases between them. The DNA for the CDR3 is TGTGCCAGCAGCGTTCTCTCTTCCGAGAATGAGCAGTTCTTC. Encoded protein: CASSVLSSENEQFF. The complete variable domain, with remaining parts taken from reference TRBV9 and TRBJ2-1, reads DSGVTQTPKHLITATGQRVTLRCSPRSGDLSVYWYQQSLDQGLQFLIQYYNGEERAKGNILERFSAQQFPDLHSELNLSSLELGDSALYFCASSVLSSENEQFFGPGTRLTVL.

This clonotype was seen repeatedly, ten times or more. This chain uses TRBV7-6 with TRBJ2-1; D possibly matches TRBD1 or TRBD2 (8 bases each). The germline V and J ends were trimmed by 5 bases and 7 bases, with 27 bases remaining between them. CDR1 and CDR2 from the germline V gene are SGHVS and FNYEAQ. This CDR3 spans 18 amino acids. The CDR3 sequence is CASSAGGTGVRQGNEQFF. The CDR3 coding sequence is TGTGCCAGCAGCGCGGGAGGAACGGGAGTGAGACAGGGGAATGAGCAGTTCTTC. Variable domain in full (rest from reference TRBV7-6 and TRBJ2-1): GAGVSQSPRYKVTKRGQDVALRCDPISGHVSLYWYRQALGQGPEFLTYFNYEAQQDKSGLPNDRFSAERPEGSISTLTIQRTEQRDSAMYRCASSAGGTGVRQGNEQFFGPGTRLTVL.

This clonotype has ten or more counts. J is TRBJ2-2 and V is TRBV4-3; D might be TRBD1 (6 bases). V lost 3 bases and J lost 8, with 10 bases in between. The CDR3 is 13 amino acids. Germline CDR1 is LGHNA and CDR2 is YSLEER. The DNA of the CDR3 is TGCGCCAGCAGCCAGCCCACAGGGGGGGAGCTGTTTTTT. Translating it yields CASSQPTGGELFF.

This clonotype appeared a few times. This chain connects TRBV5-1 to TRBJ2-5, with 14 bases lining up with TRBD2. Losses at the gene ends were 4 bases for V and 2 bases for J; bases not matched to a gene: 10. The CDR3 totals 18 residues. Per the germline V gene, CDR1 is SGHRS and CDR2 is YFSETQ. Here the CDR3 reads CASSLSGTSGSSQETQYF. CDR3 DNA sequence: TGCGCCAGCAGCCTCTCCGGGACTAGCGGGAGTTCTCAAGAGACCCAGTACTTC.

The chain is built from TRBV7-2 and TRBJ2-1, with 12 bases aligning to TRBD2. Unmatched junction bases numbered 5, after V lost 5 bases and J lost 6 bases. The CDR3 length is 15 residues. Germline V CDR1 and CDR2: SGHTA, FQGNSA. DNA for the CDR3: TGTGCCAGCAGCGTGACTAGCGGGAGCTCCAATGAGCAGTTCTTC. It codes for CASSVTSGSSNEQFF.